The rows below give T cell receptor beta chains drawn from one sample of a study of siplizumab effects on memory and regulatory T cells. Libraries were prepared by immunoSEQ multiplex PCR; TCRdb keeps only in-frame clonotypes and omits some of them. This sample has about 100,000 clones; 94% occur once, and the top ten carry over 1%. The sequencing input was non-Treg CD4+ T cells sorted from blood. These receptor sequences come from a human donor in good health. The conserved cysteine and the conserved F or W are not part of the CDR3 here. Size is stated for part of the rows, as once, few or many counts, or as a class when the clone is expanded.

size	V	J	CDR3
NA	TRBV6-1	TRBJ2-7	ASDLASGSSKQY
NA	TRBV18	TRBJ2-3	ASSPLDTQY
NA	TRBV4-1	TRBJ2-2	ASSHLPNWASGTGELF
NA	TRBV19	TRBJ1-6	ASSIADSPLH
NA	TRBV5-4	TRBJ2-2	ASSRPGVTPGELF
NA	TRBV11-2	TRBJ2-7	ASSLVAGESYEQY
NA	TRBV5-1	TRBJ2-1	ASSFRDWGYNEQF
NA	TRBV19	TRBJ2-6	ASSIGDVFLAGSGANVLT
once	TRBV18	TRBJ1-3	ASSNVDSSISGNTIY
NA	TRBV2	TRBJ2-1	ASRQGLNNEQF
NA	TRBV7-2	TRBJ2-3	ASSSEARDTQY
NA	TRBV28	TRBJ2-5	ASSLQRQTQY
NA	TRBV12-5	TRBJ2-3	ASGLSSGISTDTQY
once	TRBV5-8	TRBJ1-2	ASSFHRTGANYGYT
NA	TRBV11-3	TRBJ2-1	ASSKRISGTGGNEQF
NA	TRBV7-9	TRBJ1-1	ASSLVVTEAF
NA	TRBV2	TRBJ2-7	ASRAGQGALAGTYEQY
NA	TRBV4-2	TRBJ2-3	ASSHSPSGRARTDTQY
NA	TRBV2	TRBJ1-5	ASSDGQGKSQPQH
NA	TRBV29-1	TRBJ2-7	SVHGGGGGQILAGEGYEQY
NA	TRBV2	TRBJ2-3	ASSEDYTDTQY
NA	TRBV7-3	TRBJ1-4	ASSLGGRPKNEKLF
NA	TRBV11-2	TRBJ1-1	ASSLLTGHTEAF
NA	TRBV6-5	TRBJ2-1	ASSGQGVGYNEQF
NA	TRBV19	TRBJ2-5	ASSSRTGEWAQY
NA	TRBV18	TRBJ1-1	ASSLQPGQGDTEAF
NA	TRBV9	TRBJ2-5	ASSVASGSSETQY
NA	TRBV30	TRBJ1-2	AWSARSANYGYT
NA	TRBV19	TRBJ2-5	ASSIPRGPTKETQY
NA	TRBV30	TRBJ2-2	AWSVALKTGELF
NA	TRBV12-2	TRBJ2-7	ASRLAFSGSGEQY
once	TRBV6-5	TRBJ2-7	ASSQGSDYEQY
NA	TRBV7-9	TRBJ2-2	ASSLRGYSGTGELF
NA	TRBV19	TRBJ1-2	ASSTPLGREYGYT